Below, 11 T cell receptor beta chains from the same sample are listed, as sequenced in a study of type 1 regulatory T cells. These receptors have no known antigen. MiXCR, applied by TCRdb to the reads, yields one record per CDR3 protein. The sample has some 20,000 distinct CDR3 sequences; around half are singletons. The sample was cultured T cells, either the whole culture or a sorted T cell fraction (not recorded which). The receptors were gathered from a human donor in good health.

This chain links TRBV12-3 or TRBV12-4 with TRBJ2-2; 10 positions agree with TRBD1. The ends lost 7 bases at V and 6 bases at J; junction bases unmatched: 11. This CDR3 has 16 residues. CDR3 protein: CASTPGGQGRAGELFF. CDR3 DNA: TGTGCCAGCACCCCTGGGGGACAGGGGAGGGCCGGGGAGCTGTTTTTT.

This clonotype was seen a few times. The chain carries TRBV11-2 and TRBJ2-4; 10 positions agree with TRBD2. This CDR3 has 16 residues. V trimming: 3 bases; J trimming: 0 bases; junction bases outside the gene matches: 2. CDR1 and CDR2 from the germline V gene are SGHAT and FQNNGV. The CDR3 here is CASSFSGGIAKNIQYF. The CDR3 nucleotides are TGTGCCAGCAGCTTTAGCGGGGGGATAGCCAAAAACATTCAGTACTTC. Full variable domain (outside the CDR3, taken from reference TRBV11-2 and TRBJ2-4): EAGVAQSPRYKIIEKRQSVAFWCNPISGHATLYWYQQILGQGPKLLIQFQNNGVVDDSQLPKDRFSAERLKGVDSTLKIQPAKLEDSAVYLCASSFSGGIAKNIQYFGAGTRLSVL.

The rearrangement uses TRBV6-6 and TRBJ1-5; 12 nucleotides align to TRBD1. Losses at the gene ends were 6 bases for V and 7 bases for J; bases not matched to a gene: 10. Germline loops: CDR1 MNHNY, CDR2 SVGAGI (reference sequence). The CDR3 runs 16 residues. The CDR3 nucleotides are TGTGCCAGCAGGAACCCGGGACAGGGGGCAGGGCAGCCCCAGCATTTT. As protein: CASRNPGQGAGQPQHF.

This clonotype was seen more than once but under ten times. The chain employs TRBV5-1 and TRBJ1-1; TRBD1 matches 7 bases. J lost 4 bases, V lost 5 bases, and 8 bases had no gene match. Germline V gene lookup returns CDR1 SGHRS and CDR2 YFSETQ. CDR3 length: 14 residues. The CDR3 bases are TGCGCCAGCAGGCCGGGACAGTTGGGCACTGAAGCTTTCTTT. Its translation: CASRPGQLGTEAFF.

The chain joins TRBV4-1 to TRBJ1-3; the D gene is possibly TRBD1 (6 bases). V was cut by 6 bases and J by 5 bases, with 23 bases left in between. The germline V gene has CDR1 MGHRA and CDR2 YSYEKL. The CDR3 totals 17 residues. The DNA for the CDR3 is TGCGCCAGCAGTCTACAGCCGACAGGACGAGAGAGAAACACCATATATTTT. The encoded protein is CASSLQPTGRERNTIYF.

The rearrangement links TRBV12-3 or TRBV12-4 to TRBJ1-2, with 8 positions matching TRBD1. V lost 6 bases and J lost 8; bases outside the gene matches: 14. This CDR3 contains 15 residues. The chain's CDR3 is CASSYNAGQVVGYTF. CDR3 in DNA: TGTGCCAGCAGCTATAACGCGGGACAGGTCGTAGGCTACACCTTC.

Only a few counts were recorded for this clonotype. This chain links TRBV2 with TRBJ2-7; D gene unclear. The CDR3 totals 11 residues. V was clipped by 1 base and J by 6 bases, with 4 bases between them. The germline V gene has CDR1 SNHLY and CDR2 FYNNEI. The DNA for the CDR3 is TGTGCCAGCAGTGAAGTTCTCGAGCAGTACTTC. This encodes CASSEVLEQYF.

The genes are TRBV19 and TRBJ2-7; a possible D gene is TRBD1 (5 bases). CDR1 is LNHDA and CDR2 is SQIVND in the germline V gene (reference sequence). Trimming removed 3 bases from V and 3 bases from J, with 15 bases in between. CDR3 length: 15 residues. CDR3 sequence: CASSIRQGLNYEQYF. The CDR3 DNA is TGTGCCAGTAGTATTCGGCAGGGTCTTAACTACGAGCAGTACTTC.

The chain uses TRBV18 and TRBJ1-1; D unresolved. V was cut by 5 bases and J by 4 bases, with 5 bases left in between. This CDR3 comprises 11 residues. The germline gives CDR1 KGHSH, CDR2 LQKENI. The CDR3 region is CASSVGTEAFF. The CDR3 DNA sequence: TGTGCCAGCTCAGTAGGCACTGAAGCTTTCTTT.

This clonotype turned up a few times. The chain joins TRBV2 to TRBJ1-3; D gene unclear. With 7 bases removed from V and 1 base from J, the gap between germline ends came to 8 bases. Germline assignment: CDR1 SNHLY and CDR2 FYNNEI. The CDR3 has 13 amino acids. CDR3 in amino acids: CASKLRSGNTIYF. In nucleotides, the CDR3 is TGTGCCAGCAAGTTAAGGTCTGGAAACACCATATATTTT.

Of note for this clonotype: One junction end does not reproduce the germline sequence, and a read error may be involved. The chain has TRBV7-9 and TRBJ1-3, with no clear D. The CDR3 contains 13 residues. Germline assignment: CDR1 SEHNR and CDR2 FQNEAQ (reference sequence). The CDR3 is CAGSNSVGNTIYF. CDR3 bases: TGTGCCGGCAGCAACTCGGTTGGGAACACCATATATTTT.